This is a list of T cell receptor beta chains from one sample in a study of blood T cell repertoires in COVID-19. Clones were read by immunoSEQ multiplex PCR, and TCRdb kept only the in-frame ones, dropping some. The table lists about 180,000 clones, 80% of them singletons. Sequencing was done on a sample of PBMCs or T cells enriched from blood (not recorded which). Receptors were obtained from a man between 60 and 75 years old who had been exposed to COVID-19. Both conserved end residues are part of each CDR3.

j_call,v_call,cdr3_aa
TRBJ1-2,TRBV30,CAWRRQGAYRDGYTF
TRBJ2-1,TRBV6-4,CASSDSIGAAYNEQFF
TRBJ2-4,TRBV9,CASSPNLAGSVNIQYF
TRBJ2-1,TRBV27,CASSLNGLAGGPHNEQFF
TRBJ1-4,TRBV5-6,CASKRQGGNEKLFF
TRBJ1-5,TRBV27,CASSSTGGGSNQPQHF
TRBJ2-7,TRBV5-1,CASSSGLLGTAYEQYF
TRBJ2-5,TRBV19,CASSSTGGQETQYF
TRBJ2-7,TRBV6-6,CASSLLGTGAYEQYF
TRBJ2-1,TRBV6-1,CASSGLSGRGQSYNEQFF
TRBJ1-1,TRBV2,CARGNDRGTNTEAFF
TRBJ1-5,TRBV24-1,CATGDSQPQHF
TRBJ2-7,TRBV5-1,CASSSGGGDEQYF